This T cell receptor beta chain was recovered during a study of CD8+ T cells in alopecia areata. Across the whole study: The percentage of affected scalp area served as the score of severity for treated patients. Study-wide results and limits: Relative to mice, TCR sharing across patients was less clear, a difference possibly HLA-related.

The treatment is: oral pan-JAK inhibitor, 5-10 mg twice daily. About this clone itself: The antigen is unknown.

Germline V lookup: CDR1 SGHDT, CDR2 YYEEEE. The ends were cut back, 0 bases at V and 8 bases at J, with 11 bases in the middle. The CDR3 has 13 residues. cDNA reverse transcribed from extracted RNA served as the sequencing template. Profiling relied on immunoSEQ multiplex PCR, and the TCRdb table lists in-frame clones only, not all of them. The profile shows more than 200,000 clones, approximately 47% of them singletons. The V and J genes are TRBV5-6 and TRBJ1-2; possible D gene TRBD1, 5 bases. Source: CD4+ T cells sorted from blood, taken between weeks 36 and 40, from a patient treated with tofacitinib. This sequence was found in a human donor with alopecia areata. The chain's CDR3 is CASSLEGRRGYTF. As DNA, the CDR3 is TGTGCCAGCAGCTTGGAGGGGAGGAGAGGCTACACCTTC. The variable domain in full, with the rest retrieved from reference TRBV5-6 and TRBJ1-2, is DAGVTQSPTHLIKTRGQQVTLRCSPKSGHDTVSWYQQALGQGPQFIFQYYEEEERQRGNFPDRFSGHQFPNYSSELNVNALLLGDSALYLCASSLEGRRGYTFGSGTRLTVV.